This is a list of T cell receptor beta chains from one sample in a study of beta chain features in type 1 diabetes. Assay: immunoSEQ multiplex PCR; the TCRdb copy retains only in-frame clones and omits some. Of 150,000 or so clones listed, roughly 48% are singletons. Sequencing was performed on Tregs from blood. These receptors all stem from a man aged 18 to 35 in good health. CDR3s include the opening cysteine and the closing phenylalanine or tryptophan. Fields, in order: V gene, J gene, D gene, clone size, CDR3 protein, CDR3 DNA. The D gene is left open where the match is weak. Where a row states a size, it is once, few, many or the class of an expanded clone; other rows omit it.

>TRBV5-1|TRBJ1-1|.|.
CASRLAGGSEAFF
TGCGCCAGCAGACTGGCGGGGGGGTCTGAAGCTTTCTTT
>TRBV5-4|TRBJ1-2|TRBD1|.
CASSRTTGDYGYTF
TGTGCCAGCAGTCGGACTACAGGGGACTATGGCTACACCTTC
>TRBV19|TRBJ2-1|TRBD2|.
CASQGLAGVNEQFF
TGTGCCAGCCAGGGACTAGCGGGGGTAAATGAGCAGTTCTTC
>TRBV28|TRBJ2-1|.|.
CASSPAGRILNEQFF
TGTGCCAGCAGTCCCGCGGGGAGGATATTGAATGAGCAGTTCTTC
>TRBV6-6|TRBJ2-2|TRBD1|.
CASKWGQSDTGELFF
TGTGCCAGCAAGTGGGGACAGTCAGACACCGGGGAGCTGTTTTTT
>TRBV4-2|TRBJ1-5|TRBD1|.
CASSQAGTATYSNQPQHF
TGTGCCAGCAGCCAAGCCGGGACAGCCACCTATAGCAATCAGCCCCAGCATTTT
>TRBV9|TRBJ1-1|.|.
CASSGQAGAGAGTEAFF
TGTGCCAGCAGCGGGCAGGCGGGGGCAGGGGCAGGCACTGAAGCTTTCTTT
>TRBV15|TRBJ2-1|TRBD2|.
CATSPRPGLANAEQFF
TGTGCCACCAGCCCGCGACCGGGACTAGCGAATGCTGAGCAGTTCTTC
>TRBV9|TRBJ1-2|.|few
CASSVSDSLTYGYTF
TGTGCCAGCAGCGTATCGGACAGTCTCACCTATGGCTACACCTTC
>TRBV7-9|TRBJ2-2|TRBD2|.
CASMREVNTGELFF
TGTGCCAGCATGCGGGAGGTTAACACCGGGGAGCTGTTTTTT
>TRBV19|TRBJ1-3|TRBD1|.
CASSEQGGRGNTIYF
TGTGCCAGTAGTGAGCAGGGGGGACGTGGCAACACCATATATTTT
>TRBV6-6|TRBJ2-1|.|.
CASSPAYGEQFF
TGTGCCAGCAGTCCCGCCTACGGTGAGCAGTTCTTC
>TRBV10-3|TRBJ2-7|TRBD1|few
CAIGTGSSYEQYF
TGTGCCATAGGGACAGGGAGCTCCTACGAGCAGTACTTC
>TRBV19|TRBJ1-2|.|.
CASRRTDLYGYTF
TGTGCCAGTAGACGGACAGACCTGTATGGCTACACCTTC
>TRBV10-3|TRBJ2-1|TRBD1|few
CAISADRGAYNEQFF
TGTGCCATCAGTGCCGACAGGGGGGCCTACAATGAGCAGTTCTTC
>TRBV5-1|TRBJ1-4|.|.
CASSVGQYATNEKLFF
TGCGCCAGCAGCGTTGGACAGTATGCAACTAATGAAAAACTGTTTTTT
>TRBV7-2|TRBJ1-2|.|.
CASSLEPRGYGYTF
TGTGCCAGCAGCTTAGAGCCCAGAGGCTATGGCTACACCTTC
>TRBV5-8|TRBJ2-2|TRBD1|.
CASSTTGGGVFGELFF
TGTGCCAGCAGCACTACAGGGGGTGGTGTCTTCGGGGAGCTGTTTTTT
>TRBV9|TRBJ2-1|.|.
CASSTGQHRINEQFF
TGTGCCAGCAGCACAGGGCAACATAGGATCAATGAGCAGTTCTTC
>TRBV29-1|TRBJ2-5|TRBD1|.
CSVSTGGQETQYF
TGCAGCGTATCGACAGGGGGCCAAGAGACCCAGTACTTC
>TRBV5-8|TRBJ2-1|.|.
CASSLTGFSSNEQFF
TGTGCCAGCAGCTTGACGGGGTTTAGCTCAAATGAGCAGTTCTTC
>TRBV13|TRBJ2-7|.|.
CASSQRRGTSYEQYF
TGTGCCAGCAGCCAACGACGGGGTACCTCCTACGAGCAGTACTTC
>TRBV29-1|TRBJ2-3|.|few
CSVRPYSTDTQYF
TGCAGCGTCAGGCCTTACAGCACAGATACGCAGTATTTT
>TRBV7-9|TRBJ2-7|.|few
CASLETGYEQYF
TGTGCCAGCCTAGAGACAGGCTACGAGCAGTACTTC
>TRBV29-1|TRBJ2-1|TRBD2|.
CSVLEAGAYNEQFF
TGCAGCGTTTTAGAAGCGGGAGCCTACAATGAGCAGTTCTTC
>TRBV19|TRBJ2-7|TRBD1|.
CASSITRDRGNEQYF
TGTGCCAGTAGTATCACCCGGGACAGAGGGAACGAGCAGTACTTC
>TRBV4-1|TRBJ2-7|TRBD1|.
CASSQATGSYEQYF
TGCGCCAGCAGCCAGGCGACAGGGAGCTACGAGCAGTACTTC
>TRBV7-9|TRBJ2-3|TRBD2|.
CASSLGVAGVDTQYF
TGTGCCAGCAGCTTAGGCGTGGCGGGAGTAGATACGCAGTATTTT
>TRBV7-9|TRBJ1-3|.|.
CASSQGGGNTIYF
TGTGCCAGCAGTCAGGGAGGTGGAAACACCATATATTTT
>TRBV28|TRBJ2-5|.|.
CASSLGRGWETQYF
TGTGCCAGCAGCCTGGGACGGGGGTGGGAGACCCAGTACTTC
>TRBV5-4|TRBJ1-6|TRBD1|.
CASSLRTGAYSPLHF
TGTGCCAGCAGCCTTAGGACAGGCGCATATTCACCCCTCCACTTT
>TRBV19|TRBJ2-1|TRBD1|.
CASRPLDRGQGEQFF
TGTGCCAGTAGGCCGTTGGACAGGGGGCAGGGTGAGCAGTTCTTC
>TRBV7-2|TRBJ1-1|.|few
CASSFPLTGENTEAFF
TGTGCCAGCAGCTTTCCCCTGACCGGAGAAAACACTGAAGCTTTCTTT
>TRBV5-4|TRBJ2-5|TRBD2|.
CASGTKGLAGAPGETQYF
TGTGCCAGCGGCACAAAGGGACTAGCGGGAGCACCCGGGGAGACCCAGTACTTC
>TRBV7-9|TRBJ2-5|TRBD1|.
CASSRGGWYQETQYF
TGTGCCAGCAGTAGAGGGGGCTGGTACCAAGAGACCCAGTACTTC
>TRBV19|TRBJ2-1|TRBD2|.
CASSRTFSGDLSYNEQFF
TGTGCCAGTAGTAGGACCTTTAGCGGGGACCTGTCCTACAATGAGCAGTTCTTC
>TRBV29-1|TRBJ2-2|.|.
CSARSRDRNTGELFF
TGCAGCGCTCGGTCCCGAGACAGGAACACCGGGGAGCTGTTTTTT
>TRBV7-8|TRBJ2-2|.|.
CASSHDRNTGELFF
TGTGCCAGCAGCCACGACAGGAACACCGGGGAGCTGTTTTTT
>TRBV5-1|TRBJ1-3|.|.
CASSLSGASGNTIYF
TGCGCCAGCAGCTTGTCTGGGGCGTCGGGAAACACCATATATTTT
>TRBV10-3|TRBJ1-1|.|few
CAISDSTPARAEAFF
TGTGCCATCAGTGATTCCACTCCAGCACGGGCTGAAGCTTTCTTT
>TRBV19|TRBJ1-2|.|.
CAIQGLGGYTF
TGTGCCATCCAGGGGCTTGGTGGCTACACCTTC
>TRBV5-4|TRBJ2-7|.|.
CASSDSYEQYF
TGTGCCAGCAGCGATAGTTACGAGCAGTACTTC
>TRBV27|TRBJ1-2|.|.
CASSARTRGYGYTF
TGTGCCAGCAGTGCAAGGACCAGGGGCTATGGCTACACCTTC
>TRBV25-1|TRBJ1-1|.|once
CASSATQGTDTEAFF
TGTGCCAGCAGTGCAACCCAGGGAACCGACACTGAAGCTTTCTTT
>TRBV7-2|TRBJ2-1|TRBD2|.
CASSSGLAGDEQFF
TGTGCCAGCAGCTCGGGACTAGCGGGGGATGAGCAGTTCTTC
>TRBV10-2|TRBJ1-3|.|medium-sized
CASSEQGGSGNTIYF
TGCGCCAGCAGTGAACAGGGAGGGTCTGGAAACACCATATATTTT
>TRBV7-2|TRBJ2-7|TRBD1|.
CASSAIGTGANEQYF
TGTGCCAGCAGCGCCATCGGGACAGGGGCCAACGAGCAGTACTTC